This T cell receptor (beta chain) emerged from a study of cytomegalovirus exposure and HLA in healthy donors. Whole-study context: Most donors, about 82% of a few hundred genotyped, fell in the Caucasian-associated ancestry cluster.

On this clone itself: This specimen includes other DNA sequences encoding the same CDR3.

PCR primers comprised 60 Vbeta and 13 Jbeta primers. Here immunoSEQ multiplex PCR was the method, and the copy in TCRdb shows in-frame clones only, minus some. The sample records roughly 120,000 clones, about 80% being singletons. The V gene's germline CDR1 is KGHSH and CDR2 LQKENI. Trimming took off 3 bases at V and 3 bases at J, with 8 bases between the two ends. There are 13 residues in the CDR3. The sample taken for sequencing was PBMCs. The J gene is TRBJ1-1, the V gene TRBV18, with no clear D. The TCR sequence derives from a man aged 50-60 years in good health and CMV-seropositive. The CDR3 region is CASSPTRDTEAFF. CDR3 in DNA: TGTGCCAGCTCACCGACGAGGGACACTGAAGCTTTCTTT.